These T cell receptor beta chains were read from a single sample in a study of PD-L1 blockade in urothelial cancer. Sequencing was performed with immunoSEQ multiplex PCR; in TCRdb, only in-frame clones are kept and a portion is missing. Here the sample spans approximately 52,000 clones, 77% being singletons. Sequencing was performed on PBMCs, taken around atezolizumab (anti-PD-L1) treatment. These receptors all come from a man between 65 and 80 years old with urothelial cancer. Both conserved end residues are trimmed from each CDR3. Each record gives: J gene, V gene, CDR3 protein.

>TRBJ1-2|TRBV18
ASSPETENYGYT
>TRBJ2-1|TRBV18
ASSPRGRGRAFTGNEQF
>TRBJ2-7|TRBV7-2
ASSLTGQYTYEQY
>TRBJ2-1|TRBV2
ASKVDNEQF
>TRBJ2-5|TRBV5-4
ASSSPGLTQETQY
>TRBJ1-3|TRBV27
ASSFGLGNTIY
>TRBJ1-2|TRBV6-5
ASSQDRAGGYT
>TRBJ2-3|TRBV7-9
ASSLDGGKDTQY
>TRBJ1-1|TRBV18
ASSPTGGRTEAF
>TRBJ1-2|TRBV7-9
ASSPQLANYGYT
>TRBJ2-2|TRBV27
ASRNSGGVAGELF
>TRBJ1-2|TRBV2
ASSEALRSLNYGYT
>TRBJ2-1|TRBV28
ASSRPGQGDNEQF
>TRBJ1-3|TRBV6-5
ASSYDNSGSGNTIY
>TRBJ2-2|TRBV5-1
ASSRDRGLTGELF
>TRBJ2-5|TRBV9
ASSVEPGLAGETQY
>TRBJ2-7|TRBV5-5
ASSPRGWEQY
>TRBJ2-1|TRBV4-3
ASSQDFEAGYIYNEQF
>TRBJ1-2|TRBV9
ASSPHGVANYGYT
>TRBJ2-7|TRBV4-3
ASSPSGNTYEQY
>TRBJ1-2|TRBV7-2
ASSLVNRDRGGYGYT
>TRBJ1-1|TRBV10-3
AISESAQMNAEAF
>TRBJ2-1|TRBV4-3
ASSPGTGREQF
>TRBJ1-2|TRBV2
ASSAASGYT
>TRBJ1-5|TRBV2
ASSVRGTNQPQH
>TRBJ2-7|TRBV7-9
ASSFGGDSYEQY
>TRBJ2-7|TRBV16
ASSQRWGGTQNYEQY
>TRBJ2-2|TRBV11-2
ASSSAVMGADTGELF
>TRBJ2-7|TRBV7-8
ASSLEAGYGEQY
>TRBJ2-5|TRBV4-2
ASSQDTASGSSETQY
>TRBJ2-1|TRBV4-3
ASSPGTGFNEQF
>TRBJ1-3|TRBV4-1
ASSQELPPAGGGNTIY
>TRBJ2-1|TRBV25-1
ASSEYSGFLLNNEQF
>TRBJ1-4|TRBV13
ASSEKTGLTNEKLF
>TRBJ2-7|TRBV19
ASSSEGAGGLNDEQY